This entry concerns a single TCR beta chain. The source of the sample is a study of CD8 T cells in Susac syndrome. The authors reverse transcribed about 0.5 to 1 ug RNA with random hexamers. TCRdb called the immunoSEQ multiplex PCR reads again in MiXCR, with one record for every CDR3 protein. Of about 150,000 distinct CDR3 sequences in the sample, approximately 95% are singletons; the top ten hold 0.15% to 0.2%. The clonotype comes from a human donor with Susac syndrome. The sample comprised CD4+ T cells from PBMCs.

Written as DNA, the CDR3 is TGTGCCAGCAACGGGTATTCTTACGAGCAGTACTTC. Amino acids: CASNGYSYEQYF. The genes are TRBV6-2 or TRBV6-3 and TRBJ2-7; D is uncertain. Deletions cut 7 bases from V and 4 bases from J, with 11 bases between. The germline V gene has CDR1 MNHEY and CDR2 SVGEGT. The CDR3 covers 12 residues.